The 30 T cell receptor beta chains below come from one sample, sequenced in a study of a mutant IDH1 vaccine in newly diagnosed glioma. Indicated time point: baseline, week 1 (first vaccination visit). The treatment is: pre-vaccination baseline after standard-of-care therapy. The data were produced by immunoSEQ multiplex PCR, yet TCRdb's version contains in-frame clones alone and is incomplete. The repertoire holds about 88,000 clones, with 82% as singletons. Here the sequenced sample was PBMCs, taken from a glioma patient treated with radiotherapy, temozolomide or both. The receptors come from a middle-aged man with glioma. Some clones in this sample may be carry-over from other donors' samples.

This clone was found once. The chain employs TRBV5-6 and TRBJ1-2; 10 nucleotides align to TRBD1. CDR3 length: 14 amino acids. The V gene's germline CDR1 is SGHDT and CDR2 YYEEEE. V was pared by 7 bases and J by 8 bases, with 11 bases of the junction left unmatched. The CDR3 nucleotides read TGTGCCAGCTTCGCGACAGGGGGCGCGCGGGGCTACACCTTC. This translates into CASFATGGARGYTF.

The V and J genes are TRBV2 and TRBJ1-3, with D perhaps matching TRBD1 (5 bases). This CDR3 comprises 12 residues. V shed 0 bases and J shed 10 bases, with 7 bases lying between them. Looked up from germline, CDR1 is SNHLY and CDR2 is FYNNEI. The CDR3 region is CASSEAGVTIYF. Here the CDR3 DNA reads TGTGCCAGCAGTGAAGCGGGGGTAACCATATATTTT. The entire variable domain, with the rest obtained from reference TRBV2 and TRBJ1-3, is as follows: EPEVTQTPSHQVTQMGQEVILRCVPISNHLYFYWYRQILGQKVEFLVSFYNNEISEKSEIFDDQFSVERPDGSNFTLKIRSTKLEDSAMYFCASSEAGVTIYFGEGSWLTVV.

J is TRBJ2-3 and V is TRBV5-1; D call uncertain. Germline assignment: CDR1 SGHRS and CDR2 YFSETQ. The CDR3 spans 17 residues. V lost 4 bases and J lost 0, with 18 bases in between. The CDR3 DNA follows: TGCGCCAGCAGCCAGGTACAACAGACCACTAGCACAGATACGCAGTATTTT. This encodes CASSQVQQTTSTDTQYF.

This rearrangement joins TRBV27 to TRBJ1-2; 10 bases are a match to TRBD1. Per the germline V gene, CDR1 is MNHEY and CDR2 is SMNVEV (reference sequence). The ends lost 6 bases at V and 3 bases at J; junction bases unmatched: 7. The length of the CDR3 is 15 residues. The CDR3 DNA follows: TGTGCCAGCAGCCTTGACAGGGGGCGATACTATGGCTACACCTTC. It translates to CASSLDRGRYYGYTF.

J is TRBJ2-5 and V is TRBV6-1; D gene unclear. CDR1 MNHNS and CDR2 SASEGT come from the germline V gene. Trimming pared 5 bases from V and 5 bases from J, leaving 3 bases between. The CDR3 is made up of 10 amino acids. CDR3 nucleotide sequence: TGTGCCAGCAGTACGGAGACCCAGTACTTC. Protein product: CASSTETQYF.

The gene calls are TRBV27 and TRBJ2-5; 7 nucleotides agree with TRBD2. In germline, CDR1 is MNHEY, CDR2 SMNVEV (reference sequence). The junction had 10 bases not matched to a gene; V was cut back by 5 bases and J by 4 bases. This CDR3 spans 15 amino acids. The CDR3 nucleotides read TGTGCCAGCAGTAGGACGTGGGGGGGTGGAGAGACCCAGTACTTC. Translation gives CASSRTWGGGETQYF.

The chain has TRBV4-2 and TRBJ2-1; D perhaps matches TRBD2 (6 bases). CDR1 is LGHNA, CDR2 YNFKEQ, per germline. The germline V and J ends were trimmed by 0 bases and 4 bases, with 13 bases remaining between them. The CDR3 covers 16 residues. The CDR3 coding sequence is TGTGCCAGCAGCCAAGATCTAGCGAGGGTATACAATGAGCAGTTCTTC. It encodes CASSQDLARVYNEQFF.

V and J are TRBV5-1 and TRBJ2-5, with D possibly TRBD2 on 6 matching bases. V lost 5 bases to trimming and J lost 2 bases, with 16 bases between them. The CDR3 has 15 residues. Germline CDR1 reads SGHRS; CDR2 reads YFSETQ. CDR3 in amino acids: CASSLSPGLQETQYF. CDR3 bases: TGCGCCAGCAGTTTATCCCCGGGACTTCAAGAGACCCAGTACTTC.

This chain connects TRBV5-6 to TRBJ2-5; D is ambiguous. In germline, CDR1 is SGHDT, CDR2 YYEEEE. V was trimmed by 0 bases and J by 0 bases, leaving 12 bases between them. The CDR3 runs 16 residues. The CDR3 DNA is TGTGCCAGCAGCTTGGTTCCTATAGGGAACCAAGAGACCCAGTACTTC. It codes for CASSLVPIGNQETQYF.

The genes are TRBV10-3 and TRBJ2-2; D gene uncertain. CDR1 ENHRY and CDR2 SYGVKD come from the germline V gene. This CDR3 spans 15 amino acids. The V end was cut by 0 bases, the J end by 6 bases, with 11 bases between. The CDR3 spells CAISESASGAGELFF. DNA for the CDR3: TGTGCCATCAGTGAGTCGGCTAGTGGGGCCGGGGAGCTGTTTTTT.

In nucleotides, the CDR3 is TGCGCCAGCAGCTTGGATGGAATCTTTGAAGCTTTCTTT. Its translation is CASSLDGIFEAFF. The chain has TRBV5-1 and TRBJ1-1; no firm D call. V shed 0 bases and J shed 7 bases, with 10 bases lying between them. Germline values: CDR1 SGHRS, CDR2 YFSETQ. The CDR3 has 13 residues.

This clone was detected once. The chain is built from TRBV6-6 and TRBJ2-3; 8 bases map to TRBD2. This CDR3 region has 15 residues. The V gene end was trimmed by 4 bases and the J gene end by 5 bases; junction bases not matched to a gene: 8. Germline CDR1 is MNHNY and CDR2 is SVGAGI (reference sequence). As DNA, the CDR3 is TGTGCCAGCAGTTCCCGGGGGGGAGGGGGAGATACGCAGTATTTT. Its protein product is CASSSRGGGGDTQYF.

The DNA of the CDR3 is TGTGCCAAGCAGCGGGTAGCCGGGGAGCTGTTTTTT. This gives the protein CAKQRVAGELFF. The rearrangement joins TRBV2 to TRBJ2-2; a weak D match, TRBD2 (6 bases). Per germline, CDR1 SNHLY and CDR2 FYNNEI. Trimming removed 10 bases at V and 6 bases at J, with 12 bases between. CDR3 length equals 12 residues.

The chain has TRBV7-8 and TRBJ1-5; the D is unclear. The CDR3 totals 14 residues. The germline gives CDR1 SGHVS, CDR2 FQNEAQ. Trimming took off 2 bases at V and 6 bases at J, with 11 bases between the two ends. Written as DNA, the CDR3 is TGTGCCAGCAGCTTATCGGGCAGGCTTCAGCCCCAGCATTTT. Its protein is CASSLSGRLQPQHF. The whole variable domain, remainder taken from reference TRBV7-8 and TRBJ1-5, is GAGVSQSPRYKVAKRGQDVALRCDPISGHVSLFWYQQALGQGPEFLTYFQNEAQLDKSGLPSDRFFAERPEGSVSTLKIQRTQQEDSAVYLCASSLSGRLQPQHFGDGTRLSIL.

The V call is TRBV7-9, the J call TRBJ1-1, with TRBD1 identical over 7 bases. The CDR3 runs 16 residues. Germline CDR1 SEHNR, CDR2 FQNEAQ (reference sequence). V lost 3 bases to trimming and J lost 5 bases; unmatched junction nucleotides: 12. CDR3 amino acids: CASSFEPTRGRTEAFF. CDR3 nucleotide sequence: TGTGCCAGCAGCTTCGAACCTACCAGGGGGAGGACTGAAGCTTTCTTT.

The chain employs TRBV2 and TRBJ1-2, with D unclear. CDR1 SNHLY and CDR2 FYNNEI come from the germline V gene. The CDR3 totals 14 residues. Trimming cost V 3 bases and J 2 bases, with 10 bases left between them. CDR3 nucleotide sequence: TGTGCCAGCAGTGAGCTCAAAGGGAACTATGGCTACACCTTC. Translated, it gives CASSELKGNYGYTF.

The chain recombines TRBV6-1 with TRBJ2-4, with TRBD2 matching 10 bases. After removal of 1 base from V and 5 bases from J, the junction contained 5 bases not matched to a gene. The germline gives CDR1 MNHNS, CDR2 SASEGT. CDR3 length: 16 residues. The CDR3: CASSEELAGAQNIQYF. In DNA form, the CDR3 reads TGTGCCAGCAGTGAAGAGCTAGCGGGGGCCCAAAACATTCAGTACTTC.

This clone was seen a single time. The genes are TRBV5-4 and TRBJ1-3, with D perhaps matching TRBD1 (6 bases). The V gene's germline CDR1 is SGHNT and CDR2 YYREEE (reference sequence). The CDR3 is 14 amino acids. The ends were cut back, 4 bases at V and 0 bases at J, with 8 bases in the middle. CDR3 protein: CASSRQASGNTIYF. DNA for the CDR3: TGTGCCAGCAGCCGACAGGCCTCTGGAAACACCATATATTTT. The whole variable domain, remainder taken from reference TRBV5-4 and TRBJ1-3, is ETGVTQSPTHLIKTRGQQVTLRCSSQSGHNTVSWYQQALGQGPQFIFQYYREEENGRGNFPPRFSGLQFPNYSSELNVNALELDDSALYLCASSRQASGNTIYFGEGSWLTVV.

The chain links TRBV7-6 to TRBJ2-6; D gene unclear. In germline, CDR1 is SGHVS, CDR2 FNYEAQ. Trimming shortened V by 6 bases and J by 1 base, and 4 bases separated the two germline ends. The CDR3 is made up of 13 amino acids. As DNA, the CDR3 is TGTGCCAGCAGGAGTTCTGGGGCCAACGTCCTGACTTTC. Translating gives CASRSSGANVLTF.

The chain couples TRBV6-6 to TRBJ2-3, with D perhaps TRBD2 (6 bases). Germline CDR1 reads MNHNY; CDR2 reads SVGAGI (reference sequence). The CDR3 spans 16 residues. V was pared by 2 bases and J by 11 bases, with 23 bases between. The CDR3 is CASSYPGADRTQKQYF. CDR3 coding DNA: TGTGCCAGCAGTTACCCGGGAGCGGACCGCACTCAAAAGCAGTATTTT.

The V gene is TRBV10-1, the J gene TRBJ1-2, with TRBD1 as a possible D gene (6 bases). V lost 0 bases, J lost 2 bases, and 10 bases lay in between. CDR3 length: 15 residues. The germline gives CDR1 WNHNN, CDR2 SYGVQD (reference sequence). The CDR3 DNA reads as TGCGCCAGCAGTGAGTCACCAGGGGCCAACTATGGCTACACCTTC. Residues: CASSESPGANYGYTF.

The rearrangement uses TRBV11-3 and TRBJ1-2, with TRBD1 identical over 9 bases. Germline CDR1 reads SGHNT; CDR2 reads YENEEA. The CDR3 consists of 13 residues. The V segment lost 3 bases and the J segment 8 bases; nucleotides outside the gene matches: 4. The CDR3 DNA is TGTGCCAGCAGCTTTACAGGGGGCTACGGCTACACCTTC. As protein: CASSFTGGYGYTF.

V usage is TRBV14 and J usage is TRBJ2-2, with a tentative D call TRBD1 (5 bases). The CDR3 length is 14 residues. The germline V and J ends were trimmed by 4 bases and 6 bases, with 12 bases remaining between them. The germline V gene has CDR1 SGHDN and CDR2 FVKESK. CDR3 region: CASSRYTGAGELFF. The CDR3 bases are TGTGCCAGCAGCCGTTATACAGGTGCCGGGGAGCTGTTTTTT.

The chain has TRBV7-9 and TRBJ1-3; 10 bases line up with TRBD1. The V gene end was trimmed by 5 bases and the J gene end by 4 bases; junction bases not matched to a gene: 5. The germline V gene encodes CDR1 SEHNR and CDR2 FQNEAQ (reference sequence). The length of the CDR3 is 15 residues. For the CDR3, the DNA is TGTGCCAGCAGCATACGACAGGGGGCCGGAAACACCATATATTTT. This encodes CASSIRQGAGNTIYF.

This clone appeared once. The J gene is TRBJ1-2, the V gene TRBV25-1, with D maybe TRBD1 (5 bases). Germline assignment: CDR1 MGHDK and CDR2 SYGVNS. Trimming left V 6 bases short and J 3 bases short, with 11 bases between. This CDR3 has 13 residues. CDR3 nucleotide sequence: TGTGCCAGCAGGAAAGGGGTGGACTATGGCTACACCTTC. Translation: CASRKGVDYGYTF.

The chain links TRBV5-1 to TRBJ1-4; possible D gene TRBD1, 5 bases. Germline lookup yields CDR1 SGHRS and CDR2 YFSETQ. V lost 2 bases to trimming and J lost 4 bases, with 12 bases between them. CDR3 length: 15 residues. The CDR3 is CASSFQGGDNEKLFF. The CDR3 DNA reads as TGCGCCAGCAGCTTCCAGGGTGGGGATAATGAAAAACTGTTTTTT. The variable domain in full, completed from reference TRBV5-1 and TRBJ1-4, reads KAGVTQTPRYLIKTRGQQVTLSCSPISGHRSVSWYQQTPGQGLQFLFEYFSETQRNKGNFPGRFSGRQFSNSRSEMNVSTLELGDSALYLCASSFQGGDNEKLFFGSGTQLSVL.

A single count supports this clone. V usage is TRBV27 and J usage is TRBJ2-2, with D perhaps given as TRBD1 or TRBD2 (5 bases each). The V gene's germline CDR1 is MNHEY and CDR2 SMNVEV (reference sequence). The CDR3 runs 14 residues. Trimming stripped 3 bases from V and 2 bases from J, with 7 bases between. The DNA of the CDR3 is TGTGCCAGCAGTTTCCGGGACAACACCGGGGAGCTGTTTTTT. As protein: CASSFRDNTGELFF.

The rearrangement links TRBV30 to TRBJ1-5; D might be TRBD1 (5 bases). V lost 5 bases and J 6 bases, leaving 11 bases between the germline ends. Germline V CDR1 and CDR2: GTSNPN, SVGIG (reference sequence). CDR3 length equals 12 residues. The CDR3 coding sequence is TGTGCCTGGGGGGGTGGGGGTCAGCCCCAGCATTTT. Translation gives CAWGGGGQPQHF.

The V and J genes are TRBV7-8 and TRBJ1-1; D unresolved. V lost 3 bases, J lost 2 bases, and 13 bases lay in between. Germline values: CDR1 SGHVS, CDR2 FQNEAQ. The CDR3 covers 15 residues. CDR3 amino acids: CASSLRLGLNTEAFF. CDR3 nucleotides: TGTGCCAGCAGCTTGCGGCTAGGGCTCAACACTGAAGCTTTCTTT.

V is TRBV5-1 and J is TRBJ1-1; 8 bases are a match to TRBD1. Per the germline V gene, CDR1 is SGHRS and CDR2 is YFSETQ. V trimming: 3 bases; J trimming: 0 bases; junction bases outside the gene matches: 1. The CDR3 has 14 amino acids. The CDR3 DNA sequence: TGCGCCAGCAGCTGGACAGGGCTGAACACTGAAGCTTTCTTT. Protein sequence: CASSWTGLNTEAFF.